This is a list of T cell receptor beta chains from one sample in a study of cytomegalovirus exposure and HLA in healthy donors. Profiled with immunoSEQ multiplex PCR; TCRdb holds only in-frame clones, not every one. Of 75,000 to 100,000 clones in the sample, 60% to 80% were seen once. Sample: PBMCs. Receptors originate from a man between 60 and 75 years old in good health and CMV-seronegative. Both conserved end residues are part of each CDR3. The D gene is left open where the match is weak. Size is stated for part of the rows, as once, few or many counts, or as a class when the clone is expanded.

D	size	V	J	DNA	CDR3
-	once	TRBV7-2	TRBJ1-2	TGTGCCAGCAGCCTCTTAATTGGGGCTTCTCTGGTGGGTGGCTACACCTTC	CASSLLIGASLVGGYTF
-	few	TRBV2	TRBJ2-7	TGTGCCAGCTCGAATCGACGGGACACCCCCTACGAGCAGTACTTC	CASSNRRDTPYEQYF
-	-	TRBV28	TRBJ1-3	TGTGCCAGCAGTTTCACAGCAGGGACAATCAACTCTGGAAACACCATATATTTT	CASSFTAGTINSGNTIYF
TRBD2	-	TRBV7-3	TRBJ2-1	TGTGCCAGCAGCTTAAGCGGGGGGGCCCACAATGAGCAGTTCTTC	CASSLSGGAHNEQFF
TRBD1	-	TRBV5-4	TRBJ1-5	TGTGCCAGCAGCTTGGACGGACCAGGGGGTAGCAATCAGCCCCAGCATTTT	CASSLDGPGGSNQPQHF
-	-	TRBV30	TRBJ1-2	TGTGCCTGGGCGCCCGAAAAAATCTATGGCTACACCTTC	CAWAPEKIYGYTF
-	few	TRBV10-3	TRBJ2-1	TGTGCCATCGGTCCCGGGACTCCTTCCTACAATGAGCAGTTCTTC	CAIGPGTPSYNEQFF
TRBD1	few	TRBV5-4	TRBJ2-1	TGTGCCAGCAGCTTGGCTGGGACAGGCCCTAGGGAGCAGTTCTTC	CASSLAGTGPREQFF
TRBD1	-	TRBV27	TRBJ1-6	TGTGCCAGCAGTTTATTGGGGACAGGGAATTCACCCCTCCACTTT	CASSLLGTGNSPLHF
-	-	TRBV25-1	TRBJ1-3	TGTGCCAGCAGTGAATCTACGGCTGGAAACACCATATATTTT	CASSESTAGNTIYF
TRBD2	-	TRBV10-3	TRBJ2-1	TGTGCCATCAGTGAATCGGGACTAGCGGGTTACAATGAGCAGTTCTTC	CAISESGLAGYNEQFF
TRBD1	-	TRBV27	TRBJ2-5	TGTGCCAGCAGCCCCGCTGCAGGGGGATGGGAGACCCAGTACTTC	CASSPAAGGWETQYF
-	-	TRBV25-1	TRBJ2-7	TGTGCCAGCAGTGAATACCCGGGTTACGAGCAGTACTTC	CASSEYPGYEQYF
TRBD2	few	TRBV9	TRBJ2-7	TGTGCCAGCAGGGGAATAGCGGGAGAATGGTTGAGGCAGTACTTC	CASRGIAGEWLRQYF
TRBD2	once	TRBV19	TRBJ2-7	TGTGCCAGTAGATCGACCGGGACTAGCGGGGGGGAGCTGTCCTTC	CASRSTGTSGGELSF
-	few	TRBV6-4	TRBJ2-1	TGTGCCAGCAGTGACTCCAGTATTCACCACAATGAGCAGTTCTTC	CASSDSSIHHNEQFF
TRBD1	-	TRBV5-6	TRBJ1-4	TGTGCCAGCAGTATCCCGGGACAGGGTGAAAAACTGTTTTTT	CASSIPGQGEKLFF
TRBD1	-	TRBV9	TRBJ1-2	TGTGCCAGCAGCAGGGACAGCGACTATGGCTACACCTTC	CASSRDSDYGYTF
-	-	TRBV10-1	TRBJ2-5	TGCGCCAGCAGTGTCTCGAATTCAGGACAAGAGACCCAGTACTTC	CASSVSNSGQETQYF
-	-	TRBV11-2	TRBJ2-7	TGTGCCAGCAGCTTAGTTTCCCAGGGGAACTACGAGCAGTACTTC	CASSLVSQGNYEQYF
TRBD2	-	TRBV9	TRBJ2-3	TGTGCCAGCAGCGTTAGCGGGCGACTGAGTAGCACAGATACGCAGTATTTT	CASSVSGRLSSTDTQYF
-	-	TRBV5-4	TRBJ1-6	TGTGCCAGCAGCTTGAGTGGAGGGGAAAATAATTCACCCCTCCACTTT	CASSLSGGENNSPLHF
TRBD2	-	TRBV5-6	TRBJ2-2	TGTGCCAGCAGCCCAGGACTAGGAGGCACCGGGGAGCTGTTTTTT	CASSPGLGGTGELFF
-	few	TRBV7-9	TRBJ1-2	TGTGCCAGCAGCCCAGCAGGGTATGGCTACACCTTC	CASSPAGYGYTF
-	-	TRBV5-1	TRBJ2-3	TGCGCCAGCAGCTGGCCCGCTGCTAGCACAGATACGCAGTATTTT	CASSWPAASTDTQYF
-	-	TRBV5-5	TRBJ1-5	TGTGCCAGCAGCTTATCCATCCTGGCTGGCAATCAGCCCCAGCATTTT	CASSLSILAGNQPQHF
-	-	TRBV6-1	TRBJ1-6	TGTGCCAGCAGTGCAGGTCCCTATAATTCACCCCTCCACTTT	CASSAGPYNSPLHF
TRBD2	-	TRBV9	TRBJ2-1	TGTGCCAGCAGCGTCCCCGGGACTAGAGATGAGCAGTTCTTC	CASSVPGTRDEQFF
-	-	TRBV27	TRBJ2-1	TGTGCCAGCAGTTTTCGTCTGAATGAGCAGTTCTTC	CASSFRLNEQFF
TRBD2	-	TRBV5-4	TRBJ2-2	TGTGCCAGCAGTGGTACTAGCGGGGGGACCGGGGAGCTGTTTTTT	CASSGTSGGTGELFF